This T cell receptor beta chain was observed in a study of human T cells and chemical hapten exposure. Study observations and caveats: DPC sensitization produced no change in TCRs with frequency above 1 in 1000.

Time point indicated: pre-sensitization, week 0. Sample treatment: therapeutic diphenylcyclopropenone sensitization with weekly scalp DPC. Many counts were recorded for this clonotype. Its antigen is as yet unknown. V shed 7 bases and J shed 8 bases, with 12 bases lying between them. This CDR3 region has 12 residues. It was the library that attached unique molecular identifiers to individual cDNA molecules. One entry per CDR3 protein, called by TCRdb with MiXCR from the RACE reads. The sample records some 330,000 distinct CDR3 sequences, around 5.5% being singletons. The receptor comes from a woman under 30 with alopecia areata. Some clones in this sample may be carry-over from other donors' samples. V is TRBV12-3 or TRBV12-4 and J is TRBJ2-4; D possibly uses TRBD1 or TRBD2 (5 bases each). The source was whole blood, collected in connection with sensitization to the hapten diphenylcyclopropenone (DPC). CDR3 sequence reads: CASKVGRDIQYF. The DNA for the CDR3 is TGTGCCAGCAAGGTGGGGCGGGACATTCAGTACTTC.